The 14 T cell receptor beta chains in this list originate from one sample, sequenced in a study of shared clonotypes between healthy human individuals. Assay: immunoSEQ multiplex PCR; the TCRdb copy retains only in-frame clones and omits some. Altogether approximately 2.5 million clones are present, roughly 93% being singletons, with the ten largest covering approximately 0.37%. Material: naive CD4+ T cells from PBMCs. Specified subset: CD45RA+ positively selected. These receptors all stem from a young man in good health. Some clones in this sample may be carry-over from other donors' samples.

The CDR3: CASRSAPRNYGYTF. CDR3 coding DNA: TGTGCCAGTAGGAGTGCCCCCCGTAACTATGGCTACACCTTC. The V and J genes are TRBV19 and TRBJ1-2; no reliable D call. The germline V gene has CDR1 LNHDA and CDR2 SQIVND (reference sequence). Trimming pared 6 bases from V and 1 base from J, leaving 12 bases between. The CDR3 spans 14 residues.

The CDR3 coding sequence is TGCAGTGCTAGATCGAGCGGGGAGCTGTTTTTT. Translation: CSARSSGELFF. This chain connects TRBV20-1 to TRBJ2-2, with D hard to call. Germline lookup yields CDR1 DFQATT and CDR2 SNEGSKA (reference sequence). Trimming removed 2 bases from V and 7 bases from J, with 5 bases in between. The CDR3 has 11 residues.

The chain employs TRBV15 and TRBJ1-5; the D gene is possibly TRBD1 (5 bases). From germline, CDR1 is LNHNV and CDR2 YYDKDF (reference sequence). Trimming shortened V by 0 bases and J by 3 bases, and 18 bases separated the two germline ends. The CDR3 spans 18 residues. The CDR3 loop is CATSREPQGRGDNQPQHF. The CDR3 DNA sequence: TGTGCCACCAGCAGAGAACCACAAGGGAGGGGAGACAATCAGCCCCAGCATTTT.

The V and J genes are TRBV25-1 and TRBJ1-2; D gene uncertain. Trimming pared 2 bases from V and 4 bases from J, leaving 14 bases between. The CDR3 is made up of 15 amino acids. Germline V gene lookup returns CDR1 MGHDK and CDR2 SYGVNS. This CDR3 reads CASSEAGKPGYGYTF. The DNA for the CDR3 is TGTGCCAGCAGTGAAGCAGGCAAACCGGGCTATGGCTACACCTTC.

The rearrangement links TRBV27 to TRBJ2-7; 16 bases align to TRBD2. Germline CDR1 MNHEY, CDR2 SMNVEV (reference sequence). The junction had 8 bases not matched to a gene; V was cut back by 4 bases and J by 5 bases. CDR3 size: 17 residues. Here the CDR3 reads CASSSSGLAGGPHEQYF. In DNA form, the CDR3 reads TGTGCCAGCAGTTCATCGGGACTAGCGGGAGGGCCCCACGAGCAGTACTTC.

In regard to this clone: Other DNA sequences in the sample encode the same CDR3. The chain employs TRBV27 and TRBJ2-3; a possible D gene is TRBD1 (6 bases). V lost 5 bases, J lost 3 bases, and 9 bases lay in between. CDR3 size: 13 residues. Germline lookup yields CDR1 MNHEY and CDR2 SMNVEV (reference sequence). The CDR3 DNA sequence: TGTGCCAGCAGTACCAGGGGAACAGATACGCAGTATTTT. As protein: CASSTRGTDTQYF.

The CDR3 is CSALAADTQYF. The DNA for the CDR3 is TGCAGTGCTTTAGCGGCAGATACGCAGTATTTT. The V call is TRBV20-1, the J call TRBJ2-3; tentatively, D is TRBD2 (6 bases). The germline V gene encodes CDR1 DFQATT and CDR2 SNEGSKA (reference sequence). CDR3 length: 11 amino acids. With 5 bases removed from V and 4 bases from J, the gap between germline ends came to 7 bases.

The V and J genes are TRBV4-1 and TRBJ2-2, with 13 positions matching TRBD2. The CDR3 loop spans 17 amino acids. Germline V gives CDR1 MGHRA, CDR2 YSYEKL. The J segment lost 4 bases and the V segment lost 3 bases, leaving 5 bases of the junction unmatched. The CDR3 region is CASSQGLAGRFTGELFF. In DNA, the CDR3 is TGCGCCAGCAGCCAGGGACTAGCGGGAAGGTTCACCGGGGAGCTGTTTTTT.

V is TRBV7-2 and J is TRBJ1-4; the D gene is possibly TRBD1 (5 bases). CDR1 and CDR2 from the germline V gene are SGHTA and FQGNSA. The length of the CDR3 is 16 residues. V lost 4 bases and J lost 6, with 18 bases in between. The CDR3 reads CASSSTRGGTDEKLFF. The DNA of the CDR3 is TGTGCCAGCAGCTCGACTCGCGGGGGGACCGATGAAAAACTGTTTTTT.

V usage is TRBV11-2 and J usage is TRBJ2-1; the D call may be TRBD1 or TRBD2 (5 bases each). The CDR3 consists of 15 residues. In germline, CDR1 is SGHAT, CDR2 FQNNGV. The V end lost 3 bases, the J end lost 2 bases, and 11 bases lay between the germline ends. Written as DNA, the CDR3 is TGTGCCAGCAGCTTCTGGGACGGGGCCTACAATGAGCAGTTCTTC. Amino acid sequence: CASSFWDGAYNEQFF.

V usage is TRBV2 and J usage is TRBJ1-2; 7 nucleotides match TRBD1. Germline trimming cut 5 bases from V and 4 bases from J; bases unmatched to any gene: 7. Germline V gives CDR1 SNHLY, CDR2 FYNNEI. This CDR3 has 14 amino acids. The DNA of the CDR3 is TGTGCCAGCAGTCAACAGGGGCCAGCCTATGGCTACACCTTC. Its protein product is CASSQQGPAYGYTF. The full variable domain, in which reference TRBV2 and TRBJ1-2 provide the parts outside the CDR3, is EPEVTQTPSHQVTQMGQEVILRCVPISNHLYFYWYRQILGQKVEFLVSFYNNEISEKSEIFDDQFSVERPDGSNFTLKIRSTKLEDSAMYFCASSQQGPAYGYTFGSGTRLTVV.

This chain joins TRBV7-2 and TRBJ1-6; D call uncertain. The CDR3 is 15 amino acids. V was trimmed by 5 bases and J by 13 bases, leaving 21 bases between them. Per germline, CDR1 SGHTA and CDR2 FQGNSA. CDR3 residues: CASSIPSGYPRPLHF. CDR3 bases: TGTGCCAGCAGCATCCCGTCGGGCTATCCTAGGCCCCTCCACTTT.

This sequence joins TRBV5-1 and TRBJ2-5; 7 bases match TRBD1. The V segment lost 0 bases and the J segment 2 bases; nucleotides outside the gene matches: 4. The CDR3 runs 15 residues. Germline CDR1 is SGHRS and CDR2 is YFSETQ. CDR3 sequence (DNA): TGCGCCAGCAGCTTGGAGGGACAGCCTCAAGAGACCCAGTACTTC. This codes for CASSLEGQPQETQYF. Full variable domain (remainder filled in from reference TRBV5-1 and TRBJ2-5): KAGVTQTPRYLIKTRGQQVTLSCSPISGHRSVSWYQQTPGQGLQFLFEYFSETQRNKGNFPGRFSGRQFSNSRSEMNVSTLELGDSALYLCASSLEGQPQETQYFGPGTRLLVL.

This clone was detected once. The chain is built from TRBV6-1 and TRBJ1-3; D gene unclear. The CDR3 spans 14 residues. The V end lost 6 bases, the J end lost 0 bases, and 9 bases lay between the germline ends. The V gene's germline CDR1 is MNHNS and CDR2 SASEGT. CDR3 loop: CASREMISGNTIYF. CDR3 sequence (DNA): TGTGCCAGCAGGGAAATGATCTCTGGAAACACCATATATTTT.